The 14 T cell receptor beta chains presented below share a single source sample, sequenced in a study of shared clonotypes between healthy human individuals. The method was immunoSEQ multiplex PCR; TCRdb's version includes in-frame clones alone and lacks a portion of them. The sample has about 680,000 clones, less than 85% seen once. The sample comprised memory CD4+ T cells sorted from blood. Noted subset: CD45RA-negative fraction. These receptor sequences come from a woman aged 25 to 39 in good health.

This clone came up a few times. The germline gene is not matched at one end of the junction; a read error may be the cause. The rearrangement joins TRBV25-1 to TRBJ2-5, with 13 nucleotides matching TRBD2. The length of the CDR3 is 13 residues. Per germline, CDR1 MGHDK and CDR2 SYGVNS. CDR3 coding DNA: TGTGCCAGCAGTGAGCCGGGACTAGCGGGACTAAACTTC. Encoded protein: CASSEPGLAGLNF.

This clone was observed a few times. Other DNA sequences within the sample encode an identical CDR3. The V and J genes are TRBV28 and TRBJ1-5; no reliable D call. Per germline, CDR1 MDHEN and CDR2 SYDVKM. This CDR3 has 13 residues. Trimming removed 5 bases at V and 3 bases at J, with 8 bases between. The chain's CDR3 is CASSLYPNQPQHF. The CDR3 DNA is TGTGCCAGCAGTCTCTACCCCAATCAGCCCCAGCATTTT.

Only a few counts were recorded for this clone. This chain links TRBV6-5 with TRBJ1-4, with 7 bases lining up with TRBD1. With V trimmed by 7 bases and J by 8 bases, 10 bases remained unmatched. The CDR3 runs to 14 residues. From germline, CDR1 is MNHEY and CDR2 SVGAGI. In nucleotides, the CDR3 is TGTGCCAGCAAAAGGGGGCCCGAAGTCGAAAAACTGTTTTTT. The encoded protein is CASKRGPEVEKLFF.

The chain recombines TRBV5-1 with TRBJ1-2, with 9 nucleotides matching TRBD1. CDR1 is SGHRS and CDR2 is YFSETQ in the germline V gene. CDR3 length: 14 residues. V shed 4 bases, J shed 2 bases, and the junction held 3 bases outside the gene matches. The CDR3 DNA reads TGCGCCAGCAGCGACGGGACAGGGAACTATGGCTACACCTTC. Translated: CASSDGTGNYGYTF.

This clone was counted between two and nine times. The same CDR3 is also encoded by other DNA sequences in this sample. Here the CDR3 reads CASSLVRNEQFF. The CDR3 DNA is TGTGCCAGCAGCTTAGTGCGTAATGAGCAGTTCTTC. The genes are TRBV7-2 and TRBJ2-1; D is unresolved. Between the trimmed V and J ends, which lost 1 base and 7 bases, there was a span of 5 bases. Germline V gene data show CDR1 as SGHTA and CDR2 as FQGNSA. The CDR3 contains 12 residues.

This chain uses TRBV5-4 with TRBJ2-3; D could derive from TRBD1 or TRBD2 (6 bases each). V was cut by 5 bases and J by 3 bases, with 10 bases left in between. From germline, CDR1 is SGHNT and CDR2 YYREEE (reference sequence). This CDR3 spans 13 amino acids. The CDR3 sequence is CASRPGATDTQYF. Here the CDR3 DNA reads TGTGCCAGCAGACCGGGGGCAACAGATACGCAGTATTTT.

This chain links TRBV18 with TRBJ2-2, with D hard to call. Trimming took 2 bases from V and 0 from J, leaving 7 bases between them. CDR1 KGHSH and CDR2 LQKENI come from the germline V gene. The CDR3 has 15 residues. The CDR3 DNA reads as TGTGCCAGCTCACCATACGGAACGAACACCGGGGAGCTGTTTTTT. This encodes CASSPYGTNTGELFF.

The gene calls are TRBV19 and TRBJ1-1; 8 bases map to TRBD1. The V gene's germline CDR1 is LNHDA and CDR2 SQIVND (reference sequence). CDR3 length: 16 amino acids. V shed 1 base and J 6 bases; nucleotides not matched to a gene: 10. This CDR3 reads CASSIAPTGDHPEAFF. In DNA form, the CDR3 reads TGTGCCAGTAGTATAGCCCCGACAGGGGACCATCCTGAAGCTTTCTTT.

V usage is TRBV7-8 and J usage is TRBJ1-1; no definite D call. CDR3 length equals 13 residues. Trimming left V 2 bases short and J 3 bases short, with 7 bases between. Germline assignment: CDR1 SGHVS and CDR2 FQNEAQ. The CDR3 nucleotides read TGTGCCAGCAGCTTAACCGGTGACACTGAAGCTTTCTTT. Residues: CASSLTGDTEAFF.

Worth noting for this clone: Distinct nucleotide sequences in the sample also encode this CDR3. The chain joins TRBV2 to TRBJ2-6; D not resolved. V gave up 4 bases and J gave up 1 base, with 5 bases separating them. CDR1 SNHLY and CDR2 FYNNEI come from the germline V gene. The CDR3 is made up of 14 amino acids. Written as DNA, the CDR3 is TGTGCCAGCAGTGTAAGATCTGGGGCCAACGTCCTGACTTTC. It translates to CASSVRSGANVLTF.

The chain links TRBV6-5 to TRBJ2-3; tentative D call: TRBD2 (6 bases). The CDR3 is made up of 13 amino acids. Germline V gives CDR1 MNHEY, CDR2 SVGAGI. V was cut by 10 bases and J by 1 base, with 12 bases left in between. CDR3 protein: CAIAGGGTDTQYF. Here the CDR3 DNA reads TGTGCCATCGCCGGGGGTGGCACAGATACGCAGTATTTT.

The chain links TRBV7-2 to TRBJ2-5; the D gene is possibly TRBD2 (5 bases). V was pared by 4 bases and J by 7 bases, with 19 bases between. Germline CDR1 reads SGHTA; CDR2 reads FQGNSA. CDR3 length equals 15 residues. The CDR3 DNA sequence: TGTGCCAGCAGCTACTCAGCCTTGATAGGAGGGACCCAGTACTTC. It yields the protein CASSYSALIGGTQYF. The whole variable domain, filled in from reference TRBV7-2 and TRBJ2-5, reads GAGVSQSPSNKVTEKGKDVELRCDPISGHTALYWYRQSLGQGLEFLIYFQGNSAPDKSGLPSDRFSAERTGGSVSTLTIQRTQQEDSAVYLCASSYSALIGGTQYFGPGTRLLVL.

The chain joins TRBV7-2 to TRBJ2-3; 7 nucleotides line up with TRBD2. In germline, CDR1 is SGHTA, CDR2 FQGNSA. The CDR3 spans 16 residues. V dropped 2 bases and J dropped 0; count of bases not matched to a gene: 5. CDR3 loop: CASSLRGLGSTDTQYF. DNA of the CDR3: TGTGCCAGCAGCTTACGAGGACTAGGTAGCACAGATACGCAGTATTTT.

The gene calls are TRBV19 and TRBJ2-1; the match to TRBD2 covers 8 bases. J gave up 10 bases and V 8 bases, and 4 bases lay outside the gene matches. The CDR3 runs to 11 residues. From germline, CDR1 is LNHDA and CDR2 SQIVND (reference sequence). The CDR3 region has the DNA TGTGCCAGTTCTAGCGGGTGGGAGCAGTTCTTC. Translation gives CASSSGWEQFF.